The entry that follows covers one TCR beta chain sequence. Its antigen is unidentified. The sample is drawn from a study of T cell responses to AZD1222 COVID-19 vaccine. Measured with immunoSEQ multiplex PCR; TCRdb has only the in-frame clones, and not every one. The sample comprises some 190,000 clones, about 94% of which are singletons, and over 1.5% rests with the top ten. The CDR3 contains 13 residues. V lost 6 bases and J 3 bases, leaving 11 bases between the germline ends. CDR1 SNHLY and CDR2 FYNNEI come from the germline V gene. Overall study results and limits: The study sampled repertoires only after the peak T cell response. White British donors predominated, females outnumbered males, and clonal diversity was possibly underestimated. Reportedly, nearly half of unique spike TCRs recognized epitopes outside B.1.351/B.1.1.7 mutations. Vaccine-related CD4 TCRs covered spike, predominating at 160-218 and 743-854.

The genes are TRBV2 and TRBJ1-2; D gene unclear. This clonotype originated in an adult who received the MenACWY meningococcal vaccine as a control. Sequencing was performed on peripheral blood, taken 28 days after the second dose of the MenACWY control vaccine. The CDR3 loop reads CASSAEWDYGYTF. The CDR3 DNA sequence: TGTGCCAGCAGCGCCGAGTGGGACTATGGCTACACCTTC.